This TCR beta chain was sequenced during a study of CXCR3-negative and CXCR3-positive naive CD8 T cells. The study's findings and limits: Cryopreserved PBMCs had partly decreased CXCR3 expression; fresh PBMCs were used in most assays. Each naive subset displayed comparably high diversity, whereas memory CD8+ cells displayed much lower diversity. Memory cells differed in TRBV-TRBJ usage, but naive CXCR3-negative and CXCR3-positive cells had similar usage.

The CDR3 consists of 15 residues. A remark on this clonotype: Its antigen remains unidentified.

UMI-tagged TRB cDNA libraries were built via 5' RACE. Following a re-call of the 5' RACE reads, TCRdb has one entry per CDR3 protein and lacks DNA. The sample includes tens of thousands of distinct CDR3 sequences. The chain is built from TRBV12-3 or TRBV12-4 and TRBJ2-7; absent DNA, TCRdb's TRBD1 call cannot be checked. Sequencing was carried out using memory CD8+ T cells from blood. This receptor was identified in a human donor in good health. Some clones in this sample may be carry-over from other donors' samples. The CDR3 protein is CASSLYGADPDEQYF.